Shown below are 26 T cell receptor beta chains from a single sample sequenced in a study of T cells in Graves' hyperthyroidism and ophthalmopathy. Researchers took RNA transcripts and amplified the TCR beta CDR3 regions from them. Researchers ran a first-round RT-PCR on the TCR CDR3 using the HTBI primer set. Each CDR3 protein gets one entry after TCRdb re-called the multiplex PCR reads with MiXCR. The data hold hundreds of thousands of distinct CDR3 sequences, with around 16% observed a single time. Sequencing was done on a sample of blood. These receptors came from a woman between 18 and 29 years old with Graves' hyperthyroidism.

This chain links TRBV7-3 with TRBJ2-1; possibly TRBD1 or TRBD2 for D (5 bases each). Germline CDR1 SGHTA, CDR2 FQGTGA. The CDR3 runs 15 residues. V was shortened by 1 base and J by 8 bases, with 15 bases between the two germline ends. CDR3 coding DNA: TGTGCCAGCAGCTTAAGGGGGAACCAGAGGGATGAGCAGTTCTTC. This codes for CASSLRGNQRDEQFF. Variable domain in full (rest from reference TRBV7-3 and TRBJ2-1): GAGVSQTPSNKVTEKGKYVELRCDPISGHTALYWYRQSLGQGPEFLIYFQGTGAADDSGLPNDRFFAVRPEGSVSTLKIQRTERGDSAVYLCASSLRGNQRDEQFFGPGTRLTVL.

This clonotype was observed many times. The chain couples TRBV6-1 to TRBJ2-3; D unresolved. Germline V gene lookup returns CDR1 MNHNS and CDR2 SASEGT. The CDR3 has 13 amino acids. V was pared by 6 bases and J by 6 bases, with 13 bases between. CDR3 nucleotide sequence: TGTGCCAGCAGCCTAAACCACGGGGATACGCAGTATTTT. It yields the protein CASSLNHGDTQYF.

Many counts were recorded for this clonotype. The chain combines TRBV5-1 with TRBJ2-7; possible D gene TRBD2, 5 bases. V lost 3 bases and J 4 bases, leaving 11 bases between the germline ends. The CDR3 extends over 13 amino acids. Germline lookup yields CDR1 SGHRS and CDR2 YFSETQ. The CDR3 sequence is CASSSRARYEQYF. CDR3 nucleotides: TGCGCCAGCAGCTCGCGGGCCCGTTACGAGCAGTACTTC.

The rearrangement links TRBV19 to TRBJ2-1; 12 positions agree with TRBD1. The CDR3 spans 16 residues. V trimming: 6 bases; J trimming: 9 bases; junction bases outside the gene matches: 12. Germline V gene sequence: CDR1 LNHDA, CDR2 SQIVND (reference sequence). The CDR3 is CASSSPRDRGQGEQFF. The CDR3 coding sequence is TGTGCCAGTAGCTCACCCCGGGACAGGGGGCAGGGTGAGCAGTTCTTC.

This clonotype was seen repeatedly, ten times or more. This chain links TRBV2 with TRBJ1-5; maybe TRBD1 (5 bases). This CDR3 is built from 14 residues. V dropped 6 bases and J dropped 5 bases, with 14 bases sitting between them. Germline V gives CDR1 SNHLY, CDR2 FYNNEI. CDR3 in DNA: TGTGCCAGCAGCAAAGGGGTTGTGGATCAGCCCCAGCATTTT. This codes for CASSKGVVDQPQHF.

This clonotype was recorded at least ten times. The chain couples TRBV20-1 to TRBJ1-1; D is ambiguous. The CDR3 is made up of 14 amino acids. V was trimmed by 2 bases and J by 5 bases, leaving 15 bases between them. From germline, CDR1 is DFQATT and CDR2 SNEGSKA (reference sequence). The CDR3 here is CSARSVAVGTEAFF. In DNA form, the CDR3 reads TGCAGTGCTAGAAGTGTGGCCGTGGGAACTGAAGCTTTCTTT.

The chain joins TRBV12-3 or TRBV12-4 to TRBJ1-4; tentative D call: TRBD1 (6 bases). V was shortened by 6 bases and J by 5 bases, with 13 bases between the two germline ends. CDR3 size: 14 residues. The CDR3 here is CASSLPGANEKLFF. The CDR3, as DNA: TGTGCCAGCAGCCTCCCGGGGGCCAATGAAAAACTGTTTTTT.

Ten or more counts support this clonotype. CDR3 protein: CASSPGIQETQYF. The DNA for the CDR3 is TGTGCCAGCTCACCAGGAATCCAAGAGACCCAGTACTTC. J is TRBJ2-5 and V is TRBV18; D remains unclear. Germline CDR1 is KGHSH and CDR2 is LQKENI. V lost 2 bases and J lost 1, with 5 bases in between. The CDR3 extends over 13 amino acids.

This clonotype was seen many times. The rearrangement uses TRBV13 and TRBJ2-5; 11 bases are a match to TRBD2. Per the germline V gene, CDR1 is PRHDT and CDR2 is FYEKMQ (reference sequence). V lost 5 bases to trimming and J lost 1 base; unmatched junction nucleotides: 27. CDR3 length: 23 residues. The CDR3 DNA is TGTGCCAGCAGCGACAGCTTTGGTGGGGGACAGGGCTTCCTAGCGGGGGGCCAAGAGACCCAGTACTTC. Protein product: CASSDSFGGGQGFLAGGQETQYF. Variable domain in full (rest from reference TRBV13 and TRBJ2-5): AAGVIQSPRHLIKEKRETATLKCYPIPRHDTVYWYQQGPGQDPQFLISFYEKMQSDKGSIPDRFSAQQFSDYHSELNMSSLELGDSALYFCASSDSFGGGQGFLAGGQETQYFGPGTRLLVL.

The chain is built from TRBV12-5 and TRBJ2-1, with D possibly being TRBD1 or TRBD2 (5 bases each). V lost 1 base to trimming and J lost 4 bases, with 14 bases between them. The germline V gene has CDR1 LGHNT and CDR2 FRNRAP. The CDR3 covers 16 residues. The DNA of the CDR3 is TGTGCTAGTGGTTTGGGGGCAGGGAGCCTATACAATGAGCAGTTCTTC. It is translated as CASGLGAGSLYNEQFF.

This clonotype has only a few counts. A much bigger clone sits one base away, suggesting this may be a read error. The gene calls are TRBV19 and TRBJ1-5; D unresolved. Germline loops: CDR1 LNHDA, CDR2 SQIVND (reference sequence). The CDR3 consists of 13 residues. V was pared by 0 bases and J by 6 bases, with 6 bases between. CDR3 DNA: TGTGCCAGTAGTATAGACACAGTTCAGCCCCAGCATTTT. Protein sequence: CASSIDTVQPQHF. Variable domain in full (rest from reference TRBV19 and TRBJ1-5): DGGITQSPKYLFRKEGQNVTLSCEQNLNHDAMYWYRQDPGQGLRLIYYSQIVNDFQKGDIAEGYSVSREKKESFPLTVTSAQKNPTAFYLCASSIDTVQPQHFGDGTRLSIL.

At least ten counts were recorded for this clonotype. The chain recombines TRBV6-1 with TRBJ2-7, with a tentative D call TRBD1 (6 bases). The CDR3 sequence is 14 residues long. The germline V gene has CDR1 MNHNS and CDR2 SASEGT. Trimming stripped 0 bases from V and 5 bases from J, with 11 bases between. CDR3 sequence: CASSEASRGNEQYF. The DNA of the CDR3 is TGTGCCAGCAGTGAAGCGAGCAGGGGAAACGAGCAGTACTTC.

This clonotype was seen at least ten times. CDR3 in amino acids: CASSPYNTEAFF. The CDR3 DNA sequence: TGTGCCAGCAGTCCTTATAACACTGAAGCTTTCTTT. The chain is built from TRBV12-3 or TRBV12-4 and TRBJ1-1; D unresolved. The V end was cut by 5 bases, the J end by 2 bases, with 6 bases between. The CDR3 extends over 12 amino acids.

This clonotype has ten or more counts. CDR3 in DNA: TGTGCCAGCAGCCCTGACCAGGGGGCCACCTACAATGAGCAGTTCTTC. It encodes CASSPDQGATYNEQFF. J is TRBJ2-1 and V is TRBV7-3, with TRBD1 matching 8 bases. The CDR3 has 16 amino acids. Losses at the gene ends were 5 bases for V and 2 bases for J; bases not matched to a gene: 8. CDR1 is SGHTA and CDR2 is FQGTGA in the germline V gene.

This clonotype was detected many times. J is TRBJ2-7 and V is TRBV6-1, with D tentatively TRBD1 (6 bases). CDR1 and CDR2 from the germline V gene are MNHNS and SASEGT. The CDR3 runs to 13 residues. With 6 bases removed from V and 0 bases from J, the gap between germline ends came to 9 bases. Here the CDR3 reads CASRRQDSYEQYF. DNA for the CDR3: TGTGCCAGCAGGCGACAGGACTCCTACGAGCAGTACTTC.

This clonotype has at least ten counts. The CDR3 DNA follows: TGTGCCAGCAGTGAGTCAGCGGGTGACATCAATGAGCAGTTCTTC. Translated, it gives CASSESAGDINEQFF. J is TRBJ2-1 and V is TRBV6-1; tentative D call: TRBD2 (6 bases). V shed 3 bases and J shed 6 bases, with 15 bases lying between them. There are 15 residues in the CDR3. Germline CDR1 reads MNHNS; CDR2 reads SASEGT.

CDR3 sequence (DNA): TGTGCCAGTAGTACCGGGACAGGGGGCTGGGATACGCAGTATTTT. Translating gives CASSTGTGGWDTQYF. The rearrangement links TRBV19 to TRBJ2-3, with 12 bases aligning to TRBD1. The CDR3 loop spans 15 amino acids. Germline V gene sequence: CDR1 LNHDA, CDR2 SQIVND (reference sequence). Trimming cost V 4 bases and J 6 bases; bases outside gene matches: 5.

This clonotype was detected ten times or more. Here the CDR3 reads CASSKTSGVTDTQYF. The CDR3 nucleotides read TGCGCCAGCAGCAAGACTAGCGGGGTCACAGATACGCAGTATTTT. The chain combines TRBV5-1 with TRBJ2-3, with 11 bases fitting TRBD2. Trimming removed 4 bases from V and 2 bases from J; junction bases left unmatched: 3. There are 15 residues in the CDR3. Germline V CDR1 and CDR2: SGHRS, YFSETQ. Full variable domain (rest looked up from reference TRBV5-1 and TRBJ2-3): KAGVTQTPRYLIKTRGQQVTLSCSPISGHRSVSWYQQTPGQGLQFLFEYFSETQRNKGNFPGRFSGRQFSNSRSEMNVSTLELGDSALYLCASSKTSGVTDTQYFGPGTRLTVL.

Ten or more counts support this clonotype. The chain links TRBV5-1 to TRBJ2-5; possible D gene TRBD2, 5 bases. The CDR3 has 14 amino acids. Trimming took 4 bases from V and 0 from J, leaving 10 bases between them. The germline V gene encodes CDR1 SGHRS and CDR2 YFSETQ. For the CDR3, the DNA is TGCGCCAGCAGCCCCGTGGACTACCAAGAGACCCAGTACTTC. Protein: CASSPVDYQETQYF.

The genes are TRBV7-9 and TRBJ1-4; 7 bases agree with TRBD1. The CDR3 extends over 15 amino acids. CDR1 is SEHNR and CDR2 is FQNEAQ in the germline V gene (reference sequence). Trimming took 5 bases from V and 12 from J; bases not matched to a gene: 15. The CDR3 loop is CASSPRAGLGTELFF. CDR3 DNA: TGTGCCAGCAGCCCGAGGGCGGGCCTGGGGACAGAACTGTTTTTT.

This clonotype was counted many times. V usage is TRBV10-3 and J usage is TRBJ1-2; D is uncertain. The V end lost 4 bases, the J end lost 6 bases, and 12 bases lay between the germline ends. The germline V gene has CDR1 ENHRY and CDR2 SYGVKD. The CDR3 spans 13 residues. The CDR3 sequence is CAISVRGNDGYTF. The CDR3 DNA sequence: TGTGCCATCAGTGTACGGGGAAATGATGGCTACACCTTC.

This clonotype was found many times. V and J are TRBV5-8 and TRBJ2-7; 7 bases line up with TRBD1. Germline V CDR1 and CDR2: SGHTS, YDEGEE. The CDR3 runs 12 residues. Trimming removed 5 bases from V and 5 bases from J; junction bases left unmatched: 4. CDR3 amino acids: CASRQTGDEQYF. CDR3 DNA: TGTGCCAGCAGGCAAACAGGGGACGAGCAGTACTTC.

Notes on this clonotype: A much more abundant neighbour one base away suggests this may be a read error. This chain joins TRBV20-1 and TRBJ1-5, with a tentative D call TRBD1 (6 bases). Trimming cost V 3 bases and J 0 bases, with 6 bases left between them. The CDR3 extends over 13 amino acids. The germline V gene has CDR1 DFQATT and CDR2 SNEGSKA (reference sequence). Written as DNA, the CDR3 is TGCAGTGCTAGGGGGGCTAGCAATCAGCCCCAGCATTTT. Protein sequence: CSARGASNQPQHF.

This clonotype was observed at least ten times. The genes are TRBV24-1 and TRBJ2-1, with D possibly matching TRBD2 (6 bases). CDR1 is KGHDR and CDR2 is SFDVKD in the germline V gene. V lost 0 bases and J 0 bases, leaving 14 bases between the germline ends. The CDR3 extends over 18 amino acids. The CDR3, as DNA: TGTGCCACCAGTGATTTGCAAGGAGGGGTACTCTCCTACAATGAGCAGTTCTTC. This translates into CATSDLQGGVLSYNEQFF.

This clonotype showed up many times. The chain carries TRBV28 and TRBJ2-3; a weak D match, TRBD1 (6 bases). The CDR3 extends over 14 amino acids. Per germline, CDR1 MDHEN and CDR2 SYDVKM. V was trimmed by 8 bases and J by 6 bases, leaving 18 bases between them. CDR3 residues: CASQDWGRGDTQYF. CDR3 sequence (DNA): TGTGCCAGCCAGGACTGGGGGCGCGGGGATACGCAGTATTTT.

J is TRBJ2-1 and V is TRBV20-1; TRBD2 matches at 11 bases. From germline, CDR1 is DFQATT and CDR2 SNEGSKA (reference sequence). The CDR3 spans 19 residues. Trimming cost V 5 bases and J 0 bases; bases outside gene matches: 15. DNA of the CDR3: TGCAGTGCTCGAAGACTAGCGGGAACTTTTCACCTCTCCTACAATGAGCAGTTCTTC. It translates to CSARRLAGTFHLSYNEQFF.